This T cell receptor beta chain was recorded in a study of T cell repertoires in cytomegalovirus infection. Study-wide results and caveats: HLA-C-restricted CMV clonotypes gave the most frequent clonotype in two of eight donors. Individuals carrying CMV plus the relevant HLA were identified by cumulative frequency of public TCR beta families.

This clonotype was seen a handful of times. The antigen is unknown. Using its own MiXCR run on the reads, TCRdb lists one record per CDR3 protein. The table lists around 140,000 distinct CDR3 sequences, 32% of them singletons. CDR1 and CDR2 from the germline V gene are LNHDA and SQIVND (reference sequence). With 5 bases removed from V and 8 bases from J, the gap between germline ends came to 15 bases. The CDR3 covers 13 residues. Sequencing was performed on CD8+ T cells from cultured PBMCs, taken from culture after CMV antigen stimulation. The sequence was obtained from a human donor in good health (CMV status not recorded). Some clones in this sample may be carry-over from other donors' samples. This chain uses TRBV19 with TRBJ1-1; D may be TRBD1 (5 bases). CDR3 nucleotide sequence: TGTGCCAGTAGTCCCGGAGTGGGGGGGGAAGCTTTCTTT. This translates into CASSPGVGGEAFF. Filled out from reference TRBV19 and TRBJ1-1, the complete variable domain reads DGGITQSPKYLFRKEGQNVTLSCEQNLNHDAMYWYRQDPGQGLRLIYYSQIVNDFQKGDIAEGYSVSREKKESFPLTVTSAQKNPTAFYLCASSPGVGGEAFFGQGTRLTVV.